This TCR beta chain derives from a study of blood T cell repertoires in COVID-19. Study summary: Collection of acute and convalescent COVID-19 samples took place in the United States, Italy and Spain.

The table came from immunoSEQ multiplex PCR; TCRdb's copy has only in-frame clones and leaves some out. Of some 60,000 clones in the sample, 65% to 80% were seen once. The sequencing input was peripheral blood. The TCR sequence derives from a young man with COVID-19, enrolled during active disease.

The CDR3 protein is CASSSFRDRAPYGYTF. The DNA of the CDR3 is TGTGCCAGCAGCTCATTCCGGGACAGGGCACCCTATGGCTACACCTTC. V and J are TRBV13 and TRBJ1-2, with TRBD1 matching over 9 bases. Trimming took 4 bases from V and 4 from J; bases not matched to a gene: 10. CDR3 length: 16 amino acids. Germline CDR1 PRHDT, CDR2 FYEKMQ (reference sequence). The variable domain in full, completed from reference TRBV13 and TRBJ1-2, reads AAGVIQSPRHLIKEKRETATLKCYPIPRHDTVYWYQQGPGQDPQFLISFYEKMQSDKGSIPDRFSAQQFSDYHSELNMSSLELGDSALYFCASSSFRDRAPYGYTFGSGTRLTVV.